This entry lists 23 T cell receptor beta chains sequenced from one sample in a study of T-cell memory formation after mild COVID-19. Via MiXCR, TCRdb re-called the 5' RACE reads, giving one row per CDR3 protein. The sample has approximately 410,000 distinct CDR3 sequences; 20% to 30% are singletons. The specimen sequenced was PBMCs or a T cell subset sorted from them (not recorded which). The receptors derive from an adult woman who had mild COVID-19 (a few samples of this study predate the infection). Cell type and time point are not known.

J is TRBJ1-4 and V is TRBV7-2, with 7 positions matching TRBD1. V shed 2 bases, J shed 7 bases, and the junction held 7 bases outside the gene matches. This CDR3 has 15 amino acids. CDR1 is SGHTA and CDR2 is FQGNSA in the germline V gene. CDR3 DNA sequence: TGTGCCAGCAGCTTATACAGGGGAACGGGTGAAAAACTGTTTTTT. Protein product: CASSLYRGTGEKLFF.

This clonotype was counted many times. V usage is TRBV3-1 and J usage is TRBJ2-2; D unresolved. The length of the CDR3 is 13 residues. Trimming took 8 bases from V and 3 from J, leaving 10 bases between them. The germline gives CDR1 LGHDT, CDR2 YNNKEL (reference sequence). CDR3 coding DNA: TGTGCCAGCGAGCGTTCGGACACCGGGGAGCTGTTTTTT. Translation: CASERSDTGELFF.

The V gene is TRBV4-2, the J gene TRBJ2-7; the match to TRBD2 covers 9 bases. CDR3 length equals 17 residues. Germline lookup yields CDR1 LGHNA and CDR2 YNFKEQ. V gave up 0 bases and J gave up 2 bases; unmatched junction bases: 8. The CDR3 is CASSQDVGAGGAYEQYF. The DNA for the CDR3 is TGTGCCAGCAGCCAAGATGTAGGAGCGGGAGGTGCCTACGAGCAGTACTTC.

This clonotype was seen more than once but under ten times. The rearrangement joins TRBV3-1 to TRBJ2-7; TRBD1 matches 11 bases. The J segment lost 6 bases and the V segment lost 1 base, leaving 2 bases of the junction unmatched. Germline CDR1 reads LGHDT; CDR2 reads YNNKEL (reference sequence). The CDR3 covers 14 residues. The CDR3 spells CASSQVGTGGEQYF. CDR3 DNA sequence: TGTGCCAGCAGCCAAGTTGGGACAGGGGGCGAGCAGTACTTC.

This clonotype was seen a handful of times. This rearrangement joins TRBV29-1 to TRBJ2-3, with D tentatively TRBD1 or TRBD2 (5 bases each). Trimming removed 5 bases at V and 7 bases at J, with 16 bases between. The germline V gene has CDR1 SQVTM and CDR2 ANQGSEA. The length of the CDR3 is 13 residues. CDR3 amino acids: CSVSSPGANTQYF. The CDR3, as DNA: TGCAGCGTTTCTTCCCCCGGGGCAAATACGCAGTATTTT.

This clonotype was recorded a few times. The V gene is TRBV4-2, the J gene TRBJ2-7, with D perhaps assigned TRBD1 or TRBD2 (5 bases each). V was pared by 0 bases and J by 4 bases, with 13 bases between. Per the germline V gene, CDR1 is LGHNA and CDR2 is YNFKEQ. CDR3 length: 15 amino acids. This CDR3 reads CASSQDSGRNYEQYF. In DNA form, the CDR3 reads TGTGCCAGCAGCCAAGATTCGGGACGGAATTACGAGCAGTACTTC.

The CDR3 DNA reads as TGCGCCAGCAGCACCCCTAGCGGGGGGGTTAAAAATGAGCAGTTCTTC. This sequence encodes CASSTPSGGVKNEQFF. The chain has TRBV5-1 and TRBJ2-1, with 12 bases matching TRBD2. The CDR3 is 16 residues long. V was clipped by 4 bases and J by 7 bases; unmatched bases: 9. Germline-derived CDR1 and CDR2 are SGHRS and YFSETQ.

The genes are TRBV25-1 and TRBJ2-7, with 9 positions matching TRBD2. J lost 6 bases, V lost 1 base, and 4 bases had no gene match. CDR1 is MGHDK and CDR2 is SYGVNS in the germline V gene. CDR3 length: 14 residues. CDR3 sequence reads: CASSEWGTSLEQYF. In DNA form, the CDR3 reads TGTGCCAGCAGTGAATGGGGGACTAGCCTCGAGCAGTACTTC.

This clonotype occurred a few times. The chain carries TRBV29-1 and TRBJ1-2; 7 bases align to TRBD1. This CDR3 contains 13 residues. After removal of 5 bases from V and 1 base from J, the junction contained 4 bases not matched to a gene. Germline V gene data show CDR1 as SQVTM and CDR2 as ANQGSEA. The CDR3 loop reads CSVYQGDNYGYTF. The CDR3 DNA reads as TGCAGCGTTTACCAGGGGGATAACTATGGCTACACCTTC. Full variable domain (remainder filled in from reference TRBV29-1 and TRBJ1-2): SAVISQKPSRDICQRGTSLTIQCQVDSQVTMMFWYRQQPGQSLTLIATANQGSEATYESGFVIDKFPISRPNLTFSTLTVSNMSPEDSSIYLCSVYQGDNYGYTFGSGTRLTVV.

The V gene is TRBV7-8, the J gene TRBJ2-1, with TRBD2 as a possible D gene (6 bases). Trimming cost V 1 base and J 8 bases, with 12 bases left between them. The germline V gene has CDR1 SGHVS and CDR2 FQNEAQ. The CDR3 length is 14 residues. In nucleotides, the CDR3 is TGTGCCAGCAGCTTAGGGGGGGTCAACCATGAGCAGTTCTTC. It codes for CASSLGGVNHEQFF.

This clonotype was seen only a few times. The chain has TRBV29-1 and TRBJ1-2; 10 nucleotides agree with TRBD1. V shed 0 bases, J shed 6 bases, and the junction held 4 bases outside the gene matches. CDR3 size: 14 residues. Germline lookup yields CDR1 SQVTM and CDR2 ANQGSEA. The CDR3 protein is CSVEDRGTGDGYTF. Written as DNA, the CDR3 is TGCAGCGTTGAAGATCGGGGGACAGGGGATGGCTACACCTTC.

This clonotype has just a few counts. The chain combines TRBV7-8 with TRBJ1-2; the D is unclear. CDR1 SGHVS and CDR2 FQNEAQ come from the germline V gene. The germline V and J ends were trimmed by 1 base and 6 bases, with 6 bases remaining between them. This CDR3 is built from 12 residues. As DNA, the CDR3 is TGTGCCAGCAGCTTAGGAAGGGATGGCTACACCTTC. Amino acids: CASSLGRDGYTF. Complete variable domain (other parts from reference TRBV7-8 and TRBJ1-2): GAGVSQSPRYKVAKRGQDVALRCDPISGHVSLFWYQQALGQGPEFLTYFQNEAQLDKSGLPSDRFFAERPEGSVSTLKIQRTQQEDSAVYLCASSLGRDGYTFGSGTRLTVV.

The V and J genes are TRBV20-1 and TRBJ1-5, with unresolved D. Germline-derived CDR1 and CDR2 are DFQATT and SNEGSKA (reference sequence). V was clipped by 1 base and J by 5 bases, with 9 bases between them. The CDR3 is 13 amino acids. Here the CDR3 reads CSARGQADQPQHF. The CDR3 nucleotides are TGCAGTGCTAGAGGGCAGGCCGATCAGCCCCAGCATTTT.

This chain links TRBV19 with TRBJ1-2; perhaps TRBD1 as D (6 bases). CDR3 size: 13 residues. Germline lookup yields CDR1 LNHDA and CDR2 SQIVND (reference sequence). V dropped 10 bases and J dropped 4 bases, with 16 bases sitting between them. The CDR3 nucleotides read TGTGCCAAACCACGGGGGCAAGGCTATGGCTACACCTTC. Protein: CAKPRGQGYGYTF.

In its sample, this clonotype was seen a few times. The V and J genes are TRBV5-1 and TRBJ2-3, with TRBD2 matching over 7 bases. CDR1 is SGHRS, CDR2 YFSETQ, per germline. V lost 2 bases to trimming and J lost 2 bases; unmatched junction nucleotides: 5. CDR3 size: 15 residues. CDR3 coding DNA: TGCGCCAGCAGCTTAAACGGGGGGACCACAGATACGCAGTATTTT. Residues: CASSLNGGTTDTQYF. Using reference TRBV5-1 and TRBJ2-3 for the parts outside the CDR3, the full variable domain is KAGVTQTPRYLIKTRGQQVTLSCSPISGHRSVSWYQQTPGQGLQFLFEYFSETQRNKGNFPGRFSGRQFSNSRSEMNVSTLELGDSALYLCASSLNGGTTDTQYFGPGTRLTVL.

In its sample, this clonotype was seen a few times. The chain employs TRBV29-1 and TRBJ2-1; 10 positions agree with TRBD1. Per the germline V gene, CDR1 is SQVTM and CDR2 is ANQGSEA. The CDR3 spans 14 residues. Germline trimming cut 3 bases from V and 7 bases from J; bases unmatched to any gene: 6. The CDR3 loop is CSVEDRGSENEQFF. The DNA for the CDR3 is TGCAGCGTTGAGGACAGGGGGAGTGAGAATGAGCAGTTCTTC.

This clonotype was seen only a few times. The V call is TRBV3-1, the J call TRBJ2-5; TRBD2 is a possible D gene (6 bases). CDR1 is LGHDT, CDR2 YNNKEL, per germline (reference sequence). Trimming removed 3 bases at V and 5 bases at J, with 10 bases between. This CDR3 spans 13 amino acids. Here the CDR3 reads CASSHGGRETQYF. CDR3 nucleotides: TGTGCCAGCAGCCATGGGGGGAGGGAGACCCAGTACTTC.

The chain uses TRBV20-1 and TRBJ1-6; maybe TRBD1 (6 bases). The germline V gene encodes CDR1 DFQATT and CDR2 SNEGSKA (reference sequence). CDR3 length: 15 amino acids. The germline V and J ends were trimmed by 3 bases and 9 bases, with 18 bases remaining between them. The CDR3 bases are TGCAGTGCTAGCCACACAGCTGGGGGGCTTTCACCCCTCCACTTT. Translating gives CSASHTAGGLSPLHF.

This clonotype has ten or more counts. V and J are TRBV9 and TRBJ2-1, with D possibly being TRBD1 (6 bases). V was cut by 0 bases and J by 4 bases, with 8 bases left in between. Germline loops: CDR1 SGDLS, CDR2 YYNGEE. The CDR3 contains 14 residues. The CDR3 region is CASSVGTEYNEQFF. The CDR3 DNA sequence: TGTGCCAGCAGCGTAGGGACAGAGTACAATGAGCAGTTCTTC.

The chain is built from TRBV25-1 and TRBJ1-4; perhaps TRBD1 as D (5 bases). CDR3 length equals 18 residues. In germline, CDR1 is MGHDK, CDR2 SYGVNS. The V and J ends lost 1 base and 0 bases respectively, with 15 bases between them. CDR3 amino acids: CASSELGPFIATNEKLFF. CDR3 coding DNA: TGTGCCAGCAGTGAATTGGGGCCCTTTATTGCAACTAATGAAAAACTGTTTTTT.

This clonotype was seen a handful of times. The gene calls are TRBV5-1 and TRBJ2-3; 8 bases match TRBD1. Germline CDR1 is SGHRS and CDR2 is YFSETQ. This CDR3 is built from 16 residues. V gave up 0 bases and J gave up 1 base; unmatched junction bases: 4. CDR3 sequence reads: CASSLGLTGGTDTQYF. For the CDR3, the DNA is TGCGCCAGCAGCTTGGGGTTGACAGGGGGCACAGATACGCAGTATTTT.

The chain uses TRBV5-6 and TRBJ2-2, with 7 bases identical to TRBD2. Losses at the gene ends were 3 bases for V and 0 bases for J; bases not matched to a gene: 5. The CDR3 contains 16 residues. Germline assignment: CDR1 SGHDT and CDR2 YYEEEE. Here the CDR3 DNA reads TGTGCCAGCAGCTGGGAGCGGGAAGCGAACACCGGGGAGCTGTTTTTT. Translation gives CASSWEREANTGELFF.

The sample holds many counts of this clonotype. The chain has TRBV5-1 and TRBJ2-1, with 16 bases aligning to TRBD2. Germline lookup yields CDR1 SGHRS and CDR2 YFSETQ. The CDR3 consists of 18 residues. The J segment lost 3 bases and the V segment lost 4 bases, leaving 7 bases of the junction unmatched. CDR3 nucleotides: TGCGCCAGCAGCCCGGGACTAGCGGGGGGGCCTTTCTACAATGAGCAGTTCTTC. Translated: CASSPGLAGGPFYNEQFF.